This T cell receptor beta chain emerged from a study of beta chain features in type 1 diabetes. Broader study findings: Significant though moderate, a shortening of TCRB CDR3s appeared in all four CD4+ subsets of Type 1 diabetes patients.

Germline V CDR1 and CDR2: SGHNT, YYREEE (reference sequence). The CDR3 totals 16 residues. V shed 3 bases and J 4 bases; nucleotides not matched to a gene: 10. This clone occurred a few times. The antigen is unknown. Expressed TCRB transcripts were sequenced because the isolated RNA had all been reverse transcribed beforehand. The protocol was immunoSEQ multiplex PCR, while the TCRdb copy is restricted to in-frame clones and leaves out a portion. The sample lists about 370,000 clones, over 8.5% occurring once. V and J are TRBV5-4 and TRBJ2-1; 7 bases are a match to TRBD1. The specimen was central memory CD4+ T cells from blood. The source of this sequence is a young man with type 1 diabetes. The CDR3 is CASSSFRDRLYNEQFF. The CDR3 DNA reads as TGTGCCAGCAGCTCCTTCCGGGACAGATTGTACAATGAGCAGTTCTTC.